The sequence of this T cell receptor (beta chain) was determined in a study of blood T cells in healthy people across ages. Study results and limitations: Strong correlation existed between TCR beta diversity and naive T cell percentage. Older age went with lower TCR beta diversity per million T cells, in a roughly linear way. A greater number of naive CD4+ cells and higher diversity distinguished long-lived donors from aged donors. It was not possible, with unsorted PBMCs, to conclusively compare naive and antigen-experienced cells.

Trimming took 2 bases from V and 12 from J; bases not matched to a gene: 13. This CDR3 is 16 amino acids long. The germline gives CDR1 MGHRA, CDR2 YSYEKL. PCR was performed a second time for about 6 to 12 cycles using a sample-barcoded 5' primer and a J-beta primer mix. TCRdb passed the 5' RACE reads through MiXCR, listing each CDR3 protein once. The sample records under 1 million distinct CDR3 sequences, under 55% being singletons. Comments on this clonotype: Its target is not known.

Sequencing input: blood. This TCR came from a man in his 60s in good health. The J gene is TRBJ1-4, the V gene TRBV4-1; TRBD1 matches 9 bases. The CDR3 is CASSQRLTGGKEELFF. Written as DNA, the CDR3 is TGCGCCAGCAGCCAACGCCTCACAGGGGGCAAGGAAGAACTGTTTTTT.